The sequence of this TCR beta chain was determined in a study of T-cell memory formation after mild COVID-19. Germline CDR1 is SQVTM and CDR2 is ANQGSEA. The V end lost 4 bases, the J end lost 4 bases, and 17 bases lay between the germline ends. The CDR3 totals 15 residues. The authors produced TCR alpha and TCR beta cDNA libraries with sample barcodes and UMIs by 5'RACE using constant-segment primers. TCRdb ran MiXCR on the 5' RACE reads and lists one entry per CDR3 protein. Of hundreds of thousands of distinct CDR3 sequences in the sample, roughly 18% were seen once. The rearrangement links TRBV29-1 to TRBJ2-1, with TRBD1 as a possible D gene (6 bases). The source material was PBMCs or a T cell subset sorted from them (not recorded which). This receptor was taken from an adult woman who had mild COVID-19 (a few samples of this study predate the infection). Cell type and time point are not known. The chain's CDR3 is CSVARPGHSYNEQFF. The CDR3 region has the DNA TGCAGCGTTGCCCGACCGGGACACTCATACAATGAGCAGTTCTTC.